The rows below give T cell receptor beta chains drawn from one sample of a study of cytomegalovirus exposure and HLA in healthy donors. The table came from immunoSEQ multiplex PCR; TCRdb's copy has only in-frame clones and leaves some out. The sample consists of 90,000 to 150,000 clones, 74% of them appearing once. Sequenced sample: PBMCs. The receptors originated from a human donor in good health. The CDR3 runs from the conserved cysteine through the conserved F or W. The order of the fields is V gene, D gene, clone size, J gene, CDR3 protein, CDR3 DNA. The D gene is left open where the match is weak. Clone size, where shown, is once, few, many, or a class for clones that have expanded.

TRBV10-1	.	.	TRBJ2-6	CASRGTRKGANVLTF	TGCGCCAGCAGGGGCACACGTAAAGGGGCCAACGTCCTGACTTTC
TRBV14	.	.	TRBJ1-2	CASSQSRVDGYTF	TGTGCCAGCAGCCAAAGCCGGGTGGATGGCTACACCTTC
TRBV7-9	.	.	TRBJ1-2	CASSPDGGGYTF	TGTGCCAGCAGCCCCGACGGGGGTGGCTACACCTTC
TRBV30	TRBD2	.	TRBJ2-7	CAWRAQAGGTYEQYF	TGTGCCTGGAGGGCCCAAGCGGGAGGTACCTACGAGCAGTACTTC
TRBV15	.	few	TRBJ1-3	CATSTPRGGGPSGNTIYF	TGTGCCACCAGCACCCCCCGCGGGGGGGGTCCCTCTGGAAACACCATATATTTT
TRBV10-3	TRBD1	few	TRBJ2-7	CAISEAGQGGHEQYF	TGTGCCATCAGTGAGGCGGGACAGGGTGGCCACGAGCAGTACTTC
TRBV7-7	TRBD2	.	TRBJ2-5	CASSLDGGAGETQYF	TGTGCCAGCAGCTTAGACGGGGGGGCGGGGGAGACCCAGTACTTC
TRBV9	TRBD2	.	TRBJ2-1	CASSVGGGRAYTEQFF	TGTGCCAGCAGCGTAGGAGGCGGGAGGGCCTATACTGAGCAGTTCTTC
TRBV5-6	.	.	TRBJ1-5	CASSLLSGGNQPQHF	TGTGCCAGCAGCTTGCTTTCGGGGGGCAATCAGCCCCAGCATTTT
TRBV27	.	.	TRBJ1-1	CASSFSGNTEAFF	TGTGCCAGCAGTTTCTCAGGGAACACTGAAGCTTTCTTT
TRBV2	TRBD1	.	TRBJ1-5	CASLPGTGVNQPQHF	TGTGCCTCCCTGCCCGGGACAGGGGTGAATCAGCCCCAGCATTTT
TRBV13	TRBD2	.	TRBJ2-5	CASRRLARETQYF	TGTGCCAGCAGACGACTAGCTCGAGAGACCCAGTACTTC
TRBV9	.	.	TRBJ2-1	CASSGAGTGGLGEQFF	TGTGCCAGCAGCGGCGCCGGGACCGGGGGGCTTGGTGAGCAGTTCTTC
TRBV28	TRBD2	few	TRBJ2-5	CASSSPRLAETQYF	TGTGCCAGCAGTTCCCCCAGACTAGCGGAGACCCAGTACTTC
TRBV30	TRBD2	once	TRBJ2-2	CAWSVRGLNTGELFF	TGTGCCTGGAGTGTAAGGGGACTAAACACCGGGGAGCTGTTTTTT
TRBV7-2	TRBD2	.	TRBJ2-7	CASSPSGGASYEQYF	TGTGCCAGCAGCCCCTCGGGGGGTGCTTCCTACGAGCAGTACTTC
TRBV5-4	TRBD1	.	TRBJ2-7	CASRGDSLVHEQYF	TGTGCCAGCAGGGGGGACAGCCTTGTCCACGAGCAGTACTTC
TRBV13	TRBD2	.	TRBJ2-1	CASSLSLASGSNNEQFF	TGTGCCAGCAGCTTATCCTTAGCTAGCGGGAGCAACAATGAGCAGTTCTTC
TRBV28	.	.	TRBJ1-4	CASSQMGKGEKLFF	TGTGCCAGCAGTCAAATGGGGAAGGGGGAAAAACTGTTTTTT
TRBV6-5	.	few	TRBJ1-1	CATRSNRVNTEAFF	TGTGCCACCAGATCGAACAGGGTTAACACTGAAGCTTTCTTT
TRBV28	TRBD2	.	TRBJ2-3	CASSLRAGATDTQYF	TGTGCCAGCAGTCTTAGAGCGGGAGCTACAGATACGCAGTATTTT
TRBV27	TRBD1	.	TRBJ2-7	CASRQDRGPTYEQYF	TGTGCCAGCAGGCAAGACAGGGGACCTACCTACGAGCAGTACTTC
TRBV5-6	.	.	TRBJ2-3	CASSFLTVTDTQYF	TGTGCCAGCAGCTTTCTGACAGTTACAGATACGCAGTATTTT
TRBV28	TRBD1	.	TRBJ1-5	CASRAGTVNQPQHF	TGTGCCAGCAGGGCCGGGACAGTCAATCAGCCCCAGCATTTT
TRBV5-8	TRBD1	medium-sized	TRBJ1-5	CASSPGQAINQPQHF	TGTGCCAGCAGCCCGGGACAGGCTATCAATCAGCCCCAGCATTTT
TRBV28	.	.	TRBJ2-3	CASSSGVLEENTQYF	TGTGCCAGCAGTTCCGGGGTTTTGGAGGAAAATACGCAGTATTTT
TRBV29-1	TRBD1	.	TRBJ2-1	CSGVPGQTNNEQFF	TGCAGCGGGGTACCGGGACAGACCAACAATGAGCAGTTCTTC
TRBV7-2	TRBD1	.	TRBJ2-5	CASSLEWTGLETQYF	TGTGCCAGCAGCTTAGAATGGACAGGGTTAGAGACCCAGTACTTC
TRBV18	.	.	TRBJ1-5	CASSPSSGNQPQHF	TGTGCCAGCTCACCAAGTTCGGGGAATCAGCCCCAGCATTTT
TRBV5-5	.	few	TRBJ1-1	CASSLQTNTEAFF	TGTGCCAGCAGCCTACAGACGAACACTGAAGCTTTCTTT
TRBV18	.	.	TRBJ2-7	CASSVQGVGYEQYF	TGTGCCAGCTCAGTACAGGGTGTGGGATACGAGCAGTACTTC
TRBV27	.	few	TRBJ1-5	CASSFGGPNQPQHF	TGTGCCAGCAGTTTCGGGGGACCCAATCAGCCCCAGCATTTT
TRBV7-9	.	.	TRBJ2-5	CASSHPTGLETQYF	TGTGCCAGCAGCCACCCGACAGGTTTGGAGACCCAGTACTTC
TRBV10-2	TRBD2	.	TRBJ2-3	CASRGLAGSTDTQYF	TGCGCCAGCAGAGGACTAGCGGGTAGCACAGATACGCAGTATTTT
TRBV5-6	.	.	TRBJ2-5	CASSLDGPGQGETQYF	TGTGCCAGCAGCTTGGATGGTCCGGGTCAAGGAGAGACCCAGTACTTC
TRBV9	TRBD2	.	TRBJ2-1	CASSHLRGGLYNEQFF	TGTGCCAGCAGCCATCTCCGGGGGGGACTCTACAATGAGCAGTTCTTC
TRBV10-3	.	once	TRBJ1-1	CAISVSNTEAFF	TGTGCCATCAGTGTCTCGAACACTGAAGCTTTCTTT
TRBV6-5	TRBD2	.	TRBJ2-7	CASSRGTSGRQYF	TGTGCCAGCAGTCGAGGGACTAGCGGCAGGCAGTACTTC
TRBV9	.	.	TRBJ2-1	CASSLQGLQFF	TGTGCCAGCAGCCTCCAGGGGTTGCAGTTCTTC
TRBV2	.	.	TRBJ2-5	CASSGRRANQETQYF	TGTGCCAGCAGTGGGAGGCGGGCAAACCAAGAGACCCAGTACTTC
TRBV4-2	TRBD1	.	TRBJ1-1	CASSQGQGRTNTEAFF	TGTGCCAGCAGCCAAGGACAGGGGAGGACGAACACTGAAGCTTTCTTT
TRBV4-2	TRBD2	.	TRBJ2-3	CASSPGLAGGLSTDTQYF	TGTGCCAGCAGCCCAGGACTAGCGGGGGGCTTAAGCACAGATACGCAGTATTTT
TRBV28	.	.	TRBJ1-2	CASSFRRESSGGYTF	TGTGCCAGCAGTTTCCGCCGGGAGTCCAGTGGTGGCTACACCTTC
TRBV6-1	.	.	TRBJ1-5	CASSEPRGPQHF	TGTGCCAGCAGTGAACCCAGGGGGCCCCAGCATTTT
TRBV30	.	few	TRBJ2-2	CAWTPGHPSPLFF	TGTGCCTGGACTCCGGGACACCCCAGTCCGCTGTTTTTT
TRBV11-3	TRBD1	.	TRBJ2-2	CASSLGQGYHGELFF	TGTGCCAGCAGCTTAGGACAGGGGTATCACGGGGAGCTGTTTTTT
TRBV30	TRBD1	.	TRBJ2-6	CAWSRPGQEGTGANVLTF	TGTGCCTGGAGTCGCCCGGGACAGGAAGGCACTGGGGCCAACGTCCTGACTTTC
TRBV5-4	.	.	TRBJ1-1	CASSLVQGMNTEAFF	TGTGCCAGCAGCTTGGTTCAGGGCATGAACACTGAAGCTTTCTTT
TRBV6-5	TRBD1	.	TRBJ1-2	CASSRQGAQTF	TGTGCCAGCAGCAGACAGGGGGCTCAGACCTTC
TRBV5-6	TRBD1	.	TRBJ2-7	CASSSKGTGAYEQYF	TGTGCCAGCAGCTCTAAGGGGACAGGGGCCTACGAGCAGTACTTC
TRBV4-2	TRBD1	.	TRBJ1-2	CASSQDLGSGRQGEFYGYTF	TGTGCCAGCAGCCAAGATCTGGGTTCGGGTCGACAGGGGGAGTTCTATGGCTACACCTTC
TRBV30	.	.	TRBJ1-2	CAWSYRGGDGYTF	TGTGCCTGGAGCTACAGAGGGGGGGATGGCTACACCTTC
TRBV5-1	.	.	TRBJ2-3	CASSPRLSDTQYF	TGCGCCAGCAGCCCGCGATTGTCCGATACGCAGTATTTT
TRBV27	TRBD1	few	TRBJ2-7	CASRRTGGHEQYF	TGTGCCAGCAGAAGGACAGGGGGCCACGAGCAGTACTTC
TRBV5-1	TRBD1	.	TRBJ1-1	CASSLNMPGTGERRTEAFF	TGCGCCAGCAGCTTAAATATGCCCGGGACAGGGGAGAGGAGGACTGAAGCTTTCTTT
TRBV5-1	.	.	TRBJ2-7	CASSPPTGPSDEQYF	TGCGCCAGCAGCCCACCGACAGGTCCCTCAGACGAGCAGTACTTC
TRBV5-5	TRBD1	.	TRBJ2-7	CASSLGTGAYEQYF	TGTGCCAGCAGCTTAGGGACAGGGGCCTACGAGCAGTACTTC